Each of the 4 T cell receptor beta chains below was sequenced from the same sample in a study of OX40 agonist ivuxolimab in advanced cancers. Produced via immunoSEQ multiplex PCR; TCRdb's table is partial and in-frame only. The repertoire holds roughly 80,000 clones, with approximately 85% as singletons. The sequences come from CD4+ or CD8+ T cells sorted from blood, collected in a trial of the OX40 agonist ivuxolimab. The receptors shown here come from an adult with an advanced solid tumor such as melanoma, head and neck, liver or kidney cancer.

The chain uses TRBV6-5 and TRBJ1-4; 7 bases line up with TRBD1. CDR1 MNHEY and CDR2 SVGAGI come from the germline V gene. The CDR3 spans 15 residues. V shed 2 bases and J 3 bases; nucleotides not matched to a gene: 3. The DNA of the CDR3 is TGTGCCAGCAGTTACGGGGGGACAGCTAATGAAAAACTGTTTTTT. The encoded protein is CASSYGGTANEKLFF.

V is TRBV9 and J is TRBJ2-7; perhaps TRBD2 as D (6 bases). Germline V gene data show CDR1 as SGDLS and CDR2 as YYNGEE. The CDR3 is 14 amino acids. Trimming shortened V by 3 bases and J by 7 bases, and 17 bases separated the two germline ends. The CDR3, as DNA: TGTGCCAGCAGCGCTAGAGGGCGGGATGGGGAGCAGTACTTC. The encoded protein is CASSARGRDGEQYF.

V gene TRBV5-6 combines with J gene TRBJ2-2, with 14 bases matching TRBD2. Germline V gives CDR1 SGHDT, CDR2 YYEEEE. The CDR3 spans 17 residues. Germline trimming cut 4 bases from V and 2 bases from J; bases unmatched to any gene: 4. CDR3: CASSGLAGGQNTGELFF. The DNA of the CDR3 is TGTGCCAGCAGCGGACTAGCGGGGGGCCAAAACACCGGGGAGCTGTTTTTT.

V is TRBV5-6 and J is TRBJ1-5, with a tentative D call TRBD1 (6 bases). Trimming cost V 4 bases and J 3 bases, with 17 bases left between them. CDR3 size: 16 residues. CDR1 and CDR2 from the germline V gene are SGHDT and YYEEEE. The CDR3 spells CASSAIRGTVNQPQHF. CDR3 nucleotides: TGTGCCAGCAGCGCCATAAGGGGGACTGTCAATCAGCCCCAGCATTTT.